Below are 11 T cell receptor beta chains sequenced from a single sample in a study of identical twins. TCRdb used MiXCR to reprocess the 5' RACE reads, holding one entry per CDR3 protein. The data hold about 900,000 distinct CDR3 sequences, with 9% to 15% observed a single time. These sequences were also reported in another study, on yellow fever vaccine responses in identical twins.

The material sequenced was PBMCs. These receptors originate from a woman aged 18 to 35 in good health.

This clonotype showed up just a few times. The V call is TRBV5-1, the J call TRBJ1-2, with 12 bases that match TRBD1. Germline assignment: CDR1 SGHRS and CDR2 YFSETQ. J gave up 3 bases and V 3 bases, and 3 bases lay outside the gene matches. The CDR3 spans 15 residues. The CDR3 sequence is CASSWGQGADYGYTF. The CDR3 nucleotides are TGCGCCAGCAGCTGGGGACAGGGGGCCGACTATGGCTACACCTTC.

This clonotype was seen at least ten times. The chain links TRBV10-3 to TRBJ2-5, with D unresolved. CDR3 size: 13 residues. The germline CDR1 and CDR2 sequences are ENHRY and SYGVKD. With 9 bases removed from V and 5 bases from J, the gap between germline ends came to 16 bases. The CDR3 DNA reads TGTGCCATTTCTCGGAACCTGGGGGAGACCCAGTACTTC. This codes for CAISRNLGETQYF.

This clonotype came up a few times. The DNA for the CDR3 is TGTGCCAGCAGCTTAACGCAGGGAGGTACGGAGACCCAGTACTTC. Residues: CASSLTQGGTETQYF. V gene TRBV7-9 combines with J gene TRBJ2-5, with TRBD2 as a possible D gene (6 bases). CDR3 length: 15 amino acids. Looked up from germline, CDR1 is SEHNR and CDR2 is FQNEAQ (reference sequence). The V end lost 2 bases, the J end lost 5 bases, and 15 bases lay between the germline ends.

This clonotype turned up a few times. The V gene is TRBV5-1, the J gene TRBJ1-4; TRBD1 is a possible D gene (5 bases). From germline, CDR1 is SGHRS and CDR2 YFSETQ. The CDR3 is 16 residues long. Trimming cost V 4 bases and J 2 bases, with 15 bases left between them. The CDR3 loop reads CASSPGVLGTNEKLFF. For the CDR3, the DNA is TGCGCCAGCAGCCCGGGGGTGCTCGGGACTAATGAAAAACTGTTTTTT.

V gene TRBV20-1 combines with J gene TRBJ2-1; D not certain. The CDR3 length is 18 residues. Germline-derived CDR1 and CDR2 are DFQATT and SNEGSKA (reference sequence). V was pared by 0 bases and J by 0 bases, with 18 bases between. CDR3 amino acids: CSARDPSGFLSSYNEQFF. In nucleotides, the CDR3 is TGCAGTGCTAGAGACCCCTCCGGGTTCCTTAGCTCCTACAATGAGCAGTTCTTC.

J is TRBJ2-1 and V is TRBV5-1; 7 nucleotides align to TRBD1. Germline V gene lookup returns CDR1 SGHRS and CDR2 YFSETQ. The CDR3 has 14 amino acids. Trimming at V came to 3 bases and at J to 4 bases, leaving 4 bases not matched to a gene. The CDR3 DNA is TGCGCCAGCAGCTCAGGACAGGATTACAATGAGCAGTTCTTC. Protein: CASSSGQDYNEQFF.

This clonotype has a handful of counts. The V and J genes are TRBV13 and TRBJ2-1; tentatively, D is TRBD2 (6 bases). V was shortened by 8 bases and J by 0 bases, with 20 bases between the two germline ends. The CDR3 consists of 17 residues. CDR1 and CDR2 from the germline V gene are PRHDT and FYEKMQ (reference sequence). The CDR3 reads CASRGVSGELSYNEQFF. As DNA, the CDR3 is TGTGCCAGCCGCGGGGTTTCTGGGGAGCTCTCCTACAATGAGCAGTTCTTC.

The V call is TRBV7-9, the J call TRBJ1-2; 7 nucleotides agree with TRBD1. Trimming took 4 bases from V and 8 from J; bases not matched to a gene: 13. Germline lookup yields CDR1 SEHNR and CDR2 FQNEAQ (reference sequence). CDR3 size: 15 residues. CDR3: CASSSGGFLGSGYTF. CDR3 nucleotides: TGTGCCAGCAGCTCAGGGGGTTTTCTCGGTTCCGGCTACACCTTC.

The gene calls are TRBV3-1 and TRBJ2-1; no clear D. Germline-derived CDR1 and CDR2 are LGHDT and YNNKEL (reference sequence). Trimming took off 4 bases at V and 5 bases at J, with 9 bases between the two ends. The CDR3 length is 13 residues. The CDR3 spells CASSPQLHNEQFF. The CDR3 bases are TGTGCCAGCAGCCCACAACTTCACAATGAGCAGTTCTTC.

This chain connects TRBV10-2 to TRBJ2-3; TRBD2 matches 9 bases. The CDR3 covers 15 residues. Germline CDR1 reads WSHSY; CDR2 reads SAAADI. V lost 8 bases, J lost 4 bases, and 10 bases stayed unmatched. The DNA of the CDR3 is TGCGCCAGCTATCCGGCGACTAGCGGACCAGATACGCAGTATTTT. Its translation: CASYPATSGPDTQYF.

The CDR3 loop reads CASSRGTERNTGELFF. CDR3 DNA sequence: TGTGCCAGCAGCCGGGGGACAGAGAGAAACACCGGGGAGCTGTTTTTT. This sequence joins TRBV3-1 and TRBJ2-2, with 7 bases aligning to TRBD1. The CDR3 runs to 16 residues. The germline CDR1 and CDR2 sequences are LGHDT and YNNKEL (reference sequence). V lost 4 bases and J lost 2; bases outside the gene matches: 7.